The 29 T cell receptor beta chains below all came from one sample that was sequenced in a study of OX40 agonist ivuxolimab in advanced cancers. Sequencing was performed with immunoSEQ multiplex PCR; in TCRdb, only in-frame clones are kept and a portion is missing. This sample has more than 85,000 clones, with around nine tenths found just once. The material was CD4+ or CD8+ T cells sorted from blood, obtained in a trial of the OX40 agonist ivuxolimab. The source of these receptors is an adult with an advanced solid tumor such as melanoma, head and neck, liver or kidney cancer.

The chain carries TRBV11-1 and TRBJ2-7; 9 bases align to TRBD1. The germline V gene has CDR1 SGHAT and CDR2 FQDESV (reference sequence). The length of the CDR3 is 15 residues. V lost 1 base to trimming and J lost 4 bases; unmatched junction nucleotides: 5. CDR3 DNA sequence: TGTGCCAGCAGCTTAGGCGGGACAGGGACTTACGAGCAGTACTTC. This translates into CASSLGGTGTYEQYF. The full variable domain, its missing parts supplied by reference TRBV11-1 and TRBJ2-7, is EAEVAQSPRYKITEKSQAVAFWCDPISGHATLYWYRQILGQGPELLVQFQDESVVDDSQLPKDRFSAERLKGVDSTLKIQPAELGDSAMYLCASSLGGTGTYEQYFGPGTRLTVT.

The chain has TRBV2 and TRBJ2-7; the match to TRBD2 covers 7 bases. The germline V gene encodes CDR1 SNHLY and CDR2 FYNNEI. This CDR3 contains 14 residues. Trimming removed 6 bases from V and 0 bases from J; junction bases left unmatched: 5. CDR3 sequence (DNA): TGTGCCAGCAGGCCCTGGGGGGGCTCCTACGAGCAGTACTTC. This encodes CASRPWGGSYEQYF.

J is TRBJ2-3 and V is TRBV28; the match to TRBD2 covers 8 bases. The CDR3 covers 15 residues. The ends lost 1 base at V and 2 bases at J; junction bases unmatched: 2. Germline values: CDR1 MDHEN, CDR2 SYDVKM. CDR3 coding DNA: TGTGCCAGCAGTTTATTACTAGCGGTCACAGATACGCAGTATTTT. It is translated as CASSLLLAVTDTQYF.

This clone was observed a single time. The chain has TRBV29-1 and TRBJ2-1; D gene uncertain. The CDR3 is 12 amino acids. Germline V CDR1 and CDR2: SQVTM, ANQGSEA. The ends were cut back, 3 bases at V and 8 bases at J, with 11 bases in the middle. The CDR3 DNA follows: TGCAGCGTTGACGAACAGAACGATGAGCAGTTCTTC. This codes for CSVDEQNDEQFF.

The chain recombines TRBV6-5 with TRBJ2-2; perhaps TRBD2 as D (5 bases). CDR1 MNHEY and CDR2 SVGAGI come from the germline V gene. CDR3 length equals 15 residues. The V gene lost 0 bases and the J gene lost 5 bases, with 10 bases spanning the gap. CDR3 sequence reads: CASSYSNGVTGELFF. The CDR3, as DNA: TGTGCCAGCAGTTACTCGAACGGGGTTACCGGGGAGCTGTTTTTT.

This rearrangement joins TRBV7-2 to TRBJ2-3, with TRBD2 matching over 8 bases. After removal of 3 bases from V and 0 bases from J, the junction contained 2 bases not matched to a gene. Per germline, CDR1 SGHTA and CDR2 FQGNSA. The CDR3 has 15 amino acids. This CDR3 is CASSLPSGSTDTQYF. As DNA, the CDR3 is TGTGCCAGCAGCTTGCCTAGCGGGAGCACAGATACGCAGTATTTT.

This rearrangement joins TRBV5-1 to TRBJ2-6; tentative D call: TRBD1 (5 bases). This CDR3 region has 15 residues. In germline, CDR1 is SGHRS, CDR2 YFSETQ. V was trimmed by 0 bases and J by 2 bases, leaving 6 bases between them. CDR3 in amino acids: CASSLEGTGANVLTF. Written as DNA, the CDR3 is TGCGCCAGCAGCTTGGAGGGGACTGGGGCCAACGTCCTGACTTTC.

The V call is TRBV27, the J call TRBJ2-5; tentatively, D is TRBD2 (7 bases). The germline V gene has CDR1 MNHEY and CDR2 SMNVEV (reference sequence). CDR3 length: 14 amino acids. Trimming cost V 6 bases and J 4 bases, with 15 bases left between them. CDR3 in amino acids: CASSKQGGRETQYF. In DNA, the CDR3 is TGTGCCAGCAGCAAACAGGGAGGGAGAGAGACCCAGTACTTC.

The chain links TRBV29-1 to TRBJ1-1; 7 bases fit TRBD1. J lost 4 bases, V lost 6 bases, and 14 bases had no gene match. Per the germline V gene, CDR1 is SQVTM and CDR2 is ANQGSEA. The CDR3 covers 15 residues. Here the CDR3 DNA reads TGCAGCGTCCCGGGGATAGGGGGCTTCGGCACTGAAGCTTTCTTT. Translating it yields CSVPGIGGFGTEAFF.

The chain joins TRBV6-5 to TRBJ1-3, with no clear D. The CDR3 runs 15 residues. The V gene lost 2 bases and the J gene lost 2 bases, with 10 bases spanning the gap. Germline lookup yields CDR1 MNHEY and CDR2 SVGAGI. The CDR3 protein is CASSYREGTGNTIYF. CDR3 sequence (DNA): TGTGCCAGCAGTTACCGGGAAGGGACTGGAAACACCATATATTTT.

The CDR3 spells CASSLFLSETQYF. The CDR3 region has the DNA TGTGCCAGCAGCTTATTCTTATCGGAGACCCAGTACTTC. The chain couples TRBV7-6 to TRBJ2-5; D is unresolved. The CDR3 is 13 residues long. Germline CDR1 is SGHVS and CDR2 is FNYEAQ. Trimming removed 2 bases from V and 5 bases from J, with 9 bases in between.

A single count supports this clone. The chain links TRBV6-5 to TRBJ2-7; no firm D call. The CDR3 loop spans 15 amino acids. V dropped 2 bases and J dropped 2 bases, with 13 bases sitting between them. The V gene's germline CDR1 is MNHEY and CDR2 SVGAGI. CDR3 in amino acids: CASSYVAAPAYEQYF. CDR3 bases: TGTGCCAGCAGTTACGTCGCAGCCCCCGCCTACGAGCAGTACTTC.

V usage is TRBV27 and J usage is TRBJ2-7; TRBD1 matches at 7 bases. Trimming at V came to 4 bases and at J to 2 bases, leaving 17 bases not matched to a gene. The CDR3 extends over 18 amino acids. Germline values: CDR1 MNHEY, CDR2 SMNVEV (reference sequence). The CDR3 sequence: CASSSTRGLRDSAYEQYF. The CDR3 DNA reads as TGTGCCAGCAGTTCGACCCGAGGCCTCCGGGACAGTGCCTACGAGCAGTACTTC.

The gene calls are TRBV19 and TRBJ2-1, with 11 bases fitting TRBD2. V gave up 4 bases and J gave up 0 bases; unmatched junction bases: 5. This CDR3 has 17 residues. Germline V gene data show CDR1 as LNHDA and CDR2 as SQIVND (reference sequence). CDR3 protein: CASSKASGRSSYNEQFF. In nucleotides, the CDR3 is TGTGCCAGTAGTAAGGCTAGCGGGAGGAGCTCCTACAATGAGCAGTTCTTC.

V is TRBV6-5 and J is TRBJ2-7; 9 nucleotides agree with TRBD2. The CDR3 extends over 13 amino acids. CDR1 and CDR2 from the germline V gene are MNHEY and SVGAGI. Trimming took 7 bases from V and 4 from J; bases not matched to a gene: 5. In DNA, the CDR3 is TGTGCCAGCACAGCGGGAGGAAGGTACGAGCAGTACTTC. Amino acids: CASTAGGRYEQYF.

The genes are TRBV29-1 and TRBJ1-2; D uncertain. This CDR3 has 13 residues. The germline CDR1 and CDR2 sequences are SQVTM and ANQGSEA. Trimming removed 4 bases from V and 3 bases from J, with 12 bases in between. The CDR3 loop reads CSVALGMDYGYTF. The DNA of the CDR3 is TGCAGCGTTGCTCTGGGGATGGACTATGGCTACACCTTC.

CDR3 sequence (DNA): TGTGCCAGTAGTATACATCGGCCCGGCTGGGATACGCAGTATTTT. Amino acid sequence: CASSIHRPGWDTQYF. V is TRBV19 and J is TRBJ2-3; D gene unclear. The CDR3 contains 15 residues. The germline CDR1 and CDR2 sequences are LNHDA and SQIVND (reference sequence). Between the trimmed V and J ends, which lost 2 bases and 6 bases, there was a span of 15 bases.

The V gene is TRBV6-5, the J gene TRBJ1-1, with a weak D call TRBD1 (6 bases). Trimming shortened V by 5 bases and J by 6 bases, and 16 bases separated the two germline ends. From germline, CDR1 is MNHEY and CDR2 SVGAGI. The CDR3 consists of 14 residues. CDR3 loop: CASSQLQGVAEAFF. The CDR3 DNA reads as TGTGCCAGCAGTCAGCTACAGGGAGTGGCTGAAGCTTTCTTT.

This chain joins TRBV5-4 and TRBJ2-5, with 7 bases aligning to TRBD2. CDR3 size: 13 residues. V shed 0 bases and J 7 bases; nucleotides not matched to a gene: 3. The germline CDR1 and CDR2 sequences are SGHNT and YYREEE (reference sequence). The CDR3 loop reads CASSLDSSGTQYF. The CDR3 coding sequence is TGTGCCAGCAGCTTGGATTCTAGCGGGACCCAGTACTTC.

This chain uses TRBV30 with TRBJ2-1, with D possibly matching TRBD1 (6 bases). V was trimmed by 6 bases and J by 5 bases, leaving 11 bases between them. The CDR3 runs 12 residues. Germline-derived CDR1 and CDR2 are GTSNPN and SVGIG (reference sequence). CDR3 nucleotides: TGTGCCTGTACCGGACAGAACAATGAGCAGTTCTTC. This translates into CACTGQNNEQFF.

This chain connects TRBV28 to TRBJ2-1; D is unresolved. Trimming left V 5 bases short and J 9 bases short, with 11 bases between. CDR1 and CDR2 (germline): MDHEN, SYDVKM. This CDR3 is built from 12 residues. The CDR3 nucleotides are TGTGCCAGCAGTCCTCAGATGCTTGAGCAGTTCTTC. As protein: CASSPQMLEQFF. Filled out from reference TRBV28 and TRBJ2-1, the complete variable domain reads DVKVTQSSRYLVKRTGEKVFLECVQDMDHENMFWYRQDPGLGLRLIYFSYDVKMKEKGDIPEGYSVSREKKERFSLILESASTNQTSMYLCASSPQMLEQFFGPGTRLTVL.

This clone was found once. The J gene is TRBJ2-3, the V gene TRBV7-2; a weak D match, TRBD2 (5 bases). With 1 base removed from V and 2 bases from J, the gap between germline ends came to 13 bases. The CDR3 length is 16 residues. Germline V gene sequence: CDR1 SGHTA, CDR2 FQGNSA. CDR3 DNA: TGTGCCAGCAGCTTAGAAGGCGGGTCCTTCACAGATACGCAGTATTTT. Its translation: CASSLEGGSFTDTQYF. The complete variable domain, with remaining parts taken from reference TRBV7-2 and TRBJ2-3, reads GAGVSQSPSNKVTEKGKDVELRCDPISGHTALYWYRQSLGQGLEFLIYFQGNSAPDKSGLPSDRFSAERTGGSVSTLTIQRTQQEDSAVYLCASSLEGGSFTDTQYFGPGTRLTVL.

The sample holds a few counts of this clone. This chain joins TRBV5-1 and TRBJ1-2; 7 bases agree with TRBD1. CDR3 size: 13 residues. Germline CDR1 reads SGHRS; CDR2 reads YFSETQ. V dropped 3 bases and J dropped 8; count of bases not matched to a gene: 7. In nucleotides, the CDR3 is TGCGCCAGCAGCTCCGACAGGGTAGGCGGCTACACCTTC. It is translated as CASSSDRVGGYTF.

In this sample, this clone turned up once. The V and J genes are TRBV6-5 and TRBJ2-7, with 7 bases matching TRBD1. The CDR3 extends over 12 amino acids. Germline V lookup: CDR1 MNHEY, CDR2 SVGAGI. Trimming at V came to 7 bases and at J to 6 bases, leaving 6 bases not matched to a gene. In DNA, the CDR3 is TGTGCCAGCACTAACAGGGGTACCGAGCAGTACTTC. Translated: CASTNRGTEQYF.

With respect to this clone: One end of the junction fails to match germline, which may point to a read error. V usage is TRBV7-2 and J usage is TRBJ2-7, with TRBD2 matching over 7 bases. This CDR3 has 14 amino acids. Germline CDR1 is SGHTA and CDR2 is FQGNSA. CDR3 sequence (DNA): TGTGCCAGCAGCTTAAGCGGAGGGTTCCGGGACTATATCTTC. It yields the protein CASSLSGGFRDYIF.

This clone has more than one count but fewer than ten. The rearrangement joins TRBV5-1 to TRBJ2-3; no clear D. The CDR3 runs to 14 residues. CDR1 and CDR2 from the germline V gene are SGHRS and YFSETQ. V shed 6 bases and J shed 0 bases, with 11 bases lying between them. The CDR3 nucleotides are TGCGCCAGCAAAACAGTTCCTAGCACAGATACGCAGTATTTT. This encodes CASKTVPSTDTQYF. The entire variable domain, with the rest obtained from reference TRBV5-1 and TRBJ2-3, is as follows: KAGVTQTPRYLIKTRGQQVTLSCSPISGHRSVSWYQQTPGQGLQFLFEYFSETQRNKGNFPGRFSGRQFSNSRSEMNVSTLELGDSALYLCASKTVPSTDTQYFGPGTRLTVL.

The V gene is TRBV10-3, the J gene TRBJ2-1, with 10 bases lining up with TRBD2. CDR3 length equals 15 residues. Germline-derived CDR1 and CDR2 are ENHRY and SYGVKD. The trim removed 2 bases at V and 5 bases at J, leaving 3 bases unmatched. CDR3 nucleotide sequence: TGTGCCATCAGTGAGCTGGGACTAGCGAACAATGAGCAGTTCTTC. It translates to CAISELGLANNEQFF.

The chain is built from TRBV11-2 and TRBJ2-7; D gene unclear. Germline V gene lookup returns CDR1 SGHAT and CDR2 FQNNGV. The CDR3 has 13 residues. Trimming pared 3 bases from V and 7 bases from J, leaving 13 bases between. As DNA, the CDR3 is TGTGCCAGCAGCTTTGACCTCTCTGCAGAGCAGTACTTC. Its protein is CASSFDLSAEQYF.

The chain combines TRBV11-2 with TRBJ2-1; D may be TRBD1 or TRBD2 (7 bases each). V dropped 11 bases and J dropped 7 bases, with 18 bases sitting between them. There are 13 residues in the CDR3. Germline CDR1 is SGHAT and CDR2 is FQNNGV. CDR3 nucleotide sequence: TGTGCCGGCGGAGGGAGGGGGCGGAATGAGCAGTTCTTC. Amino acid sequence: CAGGGRGRNEQFF.